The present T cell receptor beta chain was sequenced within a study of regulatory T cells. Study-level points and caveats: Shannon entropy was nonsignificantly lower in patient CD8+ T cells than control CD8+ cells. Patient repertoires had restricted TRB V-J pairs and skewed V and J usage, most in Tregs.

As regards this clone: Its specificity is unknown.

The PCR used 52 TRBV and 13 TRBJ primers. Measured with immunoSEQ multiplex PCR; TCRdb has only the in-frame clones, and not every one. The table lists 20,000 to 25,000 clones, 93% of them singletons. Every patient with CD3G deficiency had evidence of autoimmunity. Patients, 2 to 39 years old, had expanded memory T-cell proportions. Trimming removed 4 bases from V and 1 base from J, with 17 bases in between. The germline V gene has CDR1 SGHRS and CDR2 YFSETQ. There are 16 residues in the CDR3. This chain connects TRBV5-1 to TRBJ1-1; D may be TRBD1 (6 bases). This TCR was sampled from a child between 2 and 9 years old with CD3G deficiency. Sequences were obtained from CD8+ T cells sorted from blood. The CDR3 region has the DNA TGCGCCAGCAGCCTTGGGGGTCGGGGGCCGAACACTGAAGCTTTCTTT. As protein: CASSLGGRGPNTEAFF.